These T cell receptor beta chains were read from a single sample in a study of T cells in Graves' hyperthyroidism and ophthalmopathy. TCRdb independently ran MiXCR on the multiplex PCR reads; one entry per CDR3 protein. Of around 610,000 distinct CDR3 sequences in the sample, about 15% were seen once. What was sequenced was blood. The receptors were sampled from a middle-aged woman with Graves' ophthalmopathy. CDR3s include the opening cysteine and the closing phenylalanine or tryptophan. A D gene is named only where the DNA matches it firmly. Rows may omit the clone size; those that give it use once, few, many or a size class.

abundance: .; j_gene: TRBJ1-2; d_gene: TRBD1; v_gene: TRBV6-5; CDR3aa: CASSLGAGQGSGGYTF; CDR3nt: TGTGCCAGCAGTTTGGGAGCGGGACAGGGGAGTGGAGGCTACACCTTC
abundance: many; j_gene: TRBJ1-2; d_gene: .; v_gene: TRBV20-1; CDR3aa: CSAPRTANYGYTF; CDR3nt: TGCAGTGCCCCCAGGACGGCTAACTATGGCTACACCTTC
abundance: many; j_gene: TRBJ1-2; d_gene: TRBD1; v_gene: TRBV29-1; CDR3aa: CSAQTGNYGYTF; CDR3nt: TGCAGCGCCCAGACAGGGAACTATGGCTACACCTTC
abundance: many; j_gene: TRBJ2-7; d_gene: .; v_gene: TRBV20-1; CDR3aa: CSARVWSHRGVGEQYF; CDR3nt: TGCAGTGCTAGAGTGTGGTCCCATAGGGGAGTGGGCGAGCAGTACTTC
abundance: many; j_gene: TRBJ2-5; d_gene: .; v_gene: TRBV7-9; CDR3aa: CASSPRDVQETQYF; CDR3nt: TGTGCCAGCAGCCCCAGGGACGTACAAGAGACCCAGTACTTC
abundance: many; j_gene: TRBJ2-1; d_gene: .; v_gene: TRBV6-1; CDR3aa: CASRSEALSYNEQFF; CDR3nt: TGTGCCAGCAGGTCGGAAGCGCTCTCCTACAATGAGCAGTTCTTC
abundance: .; j_gene: TRBJ1-6; d_gene: TRBD1; v_gene: TRBV19; CDR3aa: CASRGTGNSPLHF; CDR3nt: TGTGCCAGTAGAGGGACAGGAAATTCACCCCTCCACTTT
abundance: few; j_gene: TRBJ2-6; d_gene: .; v_gene: TRBV6-1; CDR3aa: CASSRRGSGANVLTF; CDR3nt: TGTGCCAGTAGTAGGAGGGGGTCTGGGGCCAACGTCCTGACTTTC
abundance: many; j_gene: TRBJ2-4; d_gene: .; v_gene: TRBV6-2/TRBV6-3; CDR3aa: CASRRGTAKNIQYF; CDR3nt: TGTGCCAGCCGGAGAGGCACAGCCAAAAACATTCAGTACTTC
abundance: many; j_gene: TRBJ2-7; d_gene: TRBD1; v_gene: TRBV28; CDR3aa: CASSPPGQGSGEQYF; CDR3nt: TGTGCCAGCAGTCCTCCGGGACAGGGCTCGGGCGAGCAGTACTTC
abundance: many; j_gene: TRBJ2-4; d_gene: .; v_gene: TRBV18; CDR3aa: CASSPSQGAQGIQYF; CDR3nt: TGTGCCAGCTCACCCTCCCAAGGGGCCCAAGGCATTCAGTACTTC
abundance: many; j_gene: TRBJ2-5; d_gene: .; v_gene: TRBV11-2; CDR3aa: CASSLSGTQYF; CDR3nt: TGTGCCAGCAGCTTAAGCGGGACCCAGTACTTC
abundance: many; j_gene: TRBJ1-1; d_gene: .; v_gene: TRBV12-3/TRBV12-4; CDR3aa: CASHRAGISEAFF; CDR3nt: TGTGCCAGCCATAGGGCGGGGATCTCTGAAGCTTTCTTT
abundance: many; j_gene: TRBJ2-7; d_gene: .; v_gene: TRBV11-2; CDR3aa: CASSSLGGATSYEQYF; CDR3nt: TGTGCCAGCAGCTCGCTAGGGGGGGCTACCTCCTACGAGCAGTACTTC
abundance: few; j_gene: TRBJ1-6; d_gene: TRBD1; v_gene: TRBV27; CDR3aa: CASSSLTGGWESPLHF; CDR3nt: TGTGCCAGCAGTTCCCTAACAGGGGGATGGGAGTCACCCCTCCACTTT
abundance: many; j_gene: TRBJ1-2; d_gene: TRBD1; v_gene: TRBV9; CDR3aa: CASSEGGTGNYGYTF; CDR3nt: TGTGCCAGCAGCGAGGGTGGGACAGGGAACTATGGCTACACCTTC
abundance: many; j_gene: TRBJ2-7; d_gene: TRBD2; v_gene: TRBV6-5; CDR3aa: CASSPGLVPYEQYF; CDR3nt: TGTGCCAGCAGCCCCGGACTAGTTCCCTACGAGCAGTACTTC
abundance: .; j_gene: TRBJ1-6; d_gene: .; v_gene: TRBV4-2; CDR3aa: CASSQSLAWGSPLHF; CDR3nt: TGTGCCAGCAGCCAATCTCTTGCTTGGGGTTCACCCCTCCACTTT
abundance: many; j_gene: TRBJ2-4; d_gene: .; v_gene: TRBV7-8; CDR3aa: CASSFDPGLNIQYF; CDR3nt: TGTGCCAGCAGCTTCGACCCCGGCCTTAACATTCAGTACTTC
abundance: .; j_gene: TRBJ2-3; d_gene: .; v_gene: TRBV5-1; CDR3aa: CASSLEPSHSTDTQYF; CDR3nt: TGCGCCAGCAGCCTTGAGCCGTCTCATAGCACAGATACGCAGTATTTT
abundance: many; j_gene: TRBJ2-7; d_gene: .; v_gene: TRBV6-5; CDR3aa: CASSYAGAYEQYF; CDR3nt: TGTGCCAGCAGTTACGCAGGGGCCTACGAGCAGTACTTC
abundance: many; j_gene: TRBJ2-7; d_gene: TRBD2; v_gene: TRBV5-1; CDR3aa: CASSRTSGVYYEQYF; CDR3nt: TGCGCCAGCAGTCGGACTAGCGGGGTTTACTACGAGCAGTACTTC
abundance: .; j_gene: TRBJ2-2; d_gene: TRBD1; v_gene: TRBV11-1; CDR3aa: CASSPGTAGGELFF; CDR3nt: TGTGCCAGCAGCCCCGGGACAGCAGGAGGGGAGCTGTTTTTT
abundance: many; j_gene: TRBJ2-7; d_gene: .; v_gene: TRBV11-2; CDR3aa: CASSINEVEQYF; CDR3nt: TGTGCCAGCAGCATTAACGAGGTCGAGCAGTACTTC
abundance: .; j_gene: TRBJ1-3; d_gene: .; v_gene: TRBV20-1; CDR3aa: CSARVGYGNTIYF; CDR3nt: TGCAGTGCTCGAGTTGGGTACGGAAACACCATATATTTT
abundance: many; j_gene: TRBJ1-2; d_gene: .; v_gene: TRBV4-1; CDR3aa: CASSQSSSGQNYGYTF; CDR3nt: TGCGCCAGCAGCCAGAGTTCTTCTGGACAGAACTATGGCTACACCTTC
abundance: .; j_gene: TRBJ2-4; d_gene: .; v_gene: TRBV2; CDR3aa: CASNGQIANIQYF; CDR3nt: TGTGCCAGCAATGGACAAATTGCAAACATTCAGTACTTC
abundance: many; j_gene: TRBJ2-2; d_gene: .; v_gene: TRBV7-6; CDR3aa: CASNPKLVATAGELFF; CDR3nt: TGTGCCAGCAACCCCAAGTTGGTAGCTACAGCCGGGGAGCTGTTTTTT
abundance: .; j_gene: TRBJ1-6; d_gene: .; v_gene: TRBV12-3/TRBV12-4; CDR3aa: CASLLGGLVSPLHF; CDR3nt: TGTGCCAGCTTACTCGGAGGGCTAGTTTCACCCCTCCACTTT
abundance: .; j_gene: TRBJ2-7; d_gene: TRBD1; v_gene: TRBV29-1; CDR3aa: CSRPDRAPSYEQYF; CDR3nt: TGCAGTCGTCCGGACAGGGCTCCCTCCTACGAGCAGTACTTC
abundance: .; j_gene: TRBJ2-2; d_gene: .; v_gene: TRBV5-1; CDR3aa: CASRWLGDGELFF; CDR3nt: TGCGCCAGCAGGTGGCTAGGGGACGGGGAGCTGTTTTTT
abundance: .; j_gene: TRBJ2-7; d_gene: .; v_gene: TRBV3-1; CDR3aa: CASSQGASAYEQYF; CDR3nt: TGTGCCAGCAGCCAAGGGGCTAGCGCATACGAGCAGTACTTC
abundance: many; j_gene: TRBJ2-7; d_gene: .; v_gene: TRBV14; CDR3aa: CASSHPETYEQYF; CDR3nt: TGTGCCAGCAGCCACCCAGAGACCTACGAGCAGTACTTC
abundance: many; j_gene: TRBJ2-7; d_gene: TRBD1; v_gene: TRBV7-2; CDR3aa: CASSLGTGGGEQYF; CDR3nt: TGTGCCAGCAGCTTAGGGACAGGGGGCGGCGAGCAGTACTTC
abundance: many; j_gene: TRBJ1-1; d_gene: .; v_gene: TRBV29-1; CDR3aa: CSVGSLGSQIGAFF; CDR3nt: TGCAGCGTTGGTTCCCTCGGCTCGCAAATAGGAGCTTTCTTT
abundance: many; j_gene: TRBJ2-7; d_gene: TRBD1; v_gene: TRBV20-1; CDR3aa: CSAREGGQAYEQYF; CDR3nt: TGCAGTGCTAGAGAGGGCGGACAGGCCTACGAGCAGTACTTC
abundance: few; j_gene: TRBJ1-3; d_gene: TRBD1; v_gene: TRBV7-4; CDR3aa: CASSPRRDRTRNTIYF; CDR3nt: TGTGCCAGCAGCCCCCGCCGGGACAGGACTAGAAACACCATATATTTT
abundance: many; j_gene: TRBJ2-7; d_gene: TRBD1; v_gene: TRBV29-1; CDR3aa: CSVDPGQGAYEQYF; CDR3nt: TGCAGCGTCGACCCGGGACAGGGGGCATACGAGCAGTACTTC
abundance: many; j_gene: TRBJ1-2; d_gene: TRBD1; v_gene: TRBV6-5; CDR3aa: CASATGAIPEYGYTF; CDR3nt: TGTGCCAGTGCCACAGGGGCGATACCTGAATATGGCTACACCTTC
abundance: many; j_gene: TRBJ1-6; d_gene: TRBD1; v_gene: TRBV12-3/TRBV12-4; CDR3aa: CASTPDREMRNSPLHF; CDR3nt: TGTGCCAGCACCCCTGACAGGGAGATGCGGAATTCACCCCTCCACTTT
abundance: .; j_gene: TRBJ2-5; d_gene: .; v_gene: TRBV29-1; CDR3aa: CSVRESDETQYF; CDR3nt: TGCAGCGTTCGAGAGTCCGACGAGACCCAGTACTTC
abundance: many; j_gene: TRBJ1-2; d_gene: .; v_gene: TRBV15; CDR3aa: CATSRSQGSGYTF; CDR3nt: TGTGCCACCAGCAGGAGCCAGGGAAGCGGCTACACCTTC
abundance: many; j_gene: TRBJ2-5; d_gene: .; v_gene: TRBV29-1; CDR3aa: CSVEDWQGEGETQYF; CDR3nt: TGCAGCGTTGAAGATTGGCAGGGGGAGGGAGAGACCCAGTACTTC
abundance: many; j_gene: TRBJ2-7; d_gene: .; v_gene: TRBV12-3/TRBV12-4; CDR3aa: CASSPSGLGAYEQYF; CDR3nt: TGTGCCAGCAGTCCCTCGGGACTGGGAGCCTACGAGCAGTACTTC
abundance: many; j_gene: TRBJ2-2; d_gene: TRBD1; v_gene: TRBV28; CDR3aa: CASSRDSPFNTGELFF; CDR3nt: TGTGCCAGCAGTCGGGACAGCCCCTTCAACACCGGGGAGCTGTTTTTT
abundance: many; j_gene: TRBJ2-7; d_gene: TRBD1; v_gene: TRBV12-5; CDR3aa: CASAVLGTGFYEQYF; CDR3nt: TGTGCTAGTGCCGTCCTCGGGACAGGGTTCTACGAGCAGTACTTC
abundance: few; j_gene: TRBJ2-7; d_gene: TRBD2; v_gene: TRBV19; CDR3aa: CASRPSGTKSSYEQYF; CDR3nt: TGTGCCAGTAGACCCAGCGGGACGAAGAGCTCCTACGAGCAGTACTTC
abundance: many; j_gene: TRBJ1-6; d_gene: .; v_gene: TRBV27; CDR3aa: CASSPRRDTMNSPLHF; CDR3nt: TGTGCCAGCAGTCCCCGACGGGACACGATGAATTCACCCCTCCACTTT
abundance: few; j_gene: TRBJ2-2; d_gene: .; v_gene: TRBV27; CDR3aa: CASSLSRGVYGELFF; CDR3nt: TGTGCCAGCAGTTTATCGAGGGGGGTTTACGGGGAGCTGTTTTTT